The 9 T cell receptor beta chains below come from one sample, sequenced in a study of T cells after posttransplantation cyclophosphamide. Busulfan-fludarabine conditioning, marrow transplant, and cyclophosphamide on days +3 and +4 were administered. TCRdb's copy holds only in-frame clones and misses some; the assay was immunoSEQ multiplex PCR. The sample contains tens of thousands of clones, 85% to 90% of which appear only once. Sample: PBMCs, taken after allogeneic stem cell transplant with posttransplant cyclophosphamide. These receptors originate from a female patient between 30 and 40 years old who received an allogeneic stem cell transplant from an unrelated donor, was CMV-positive, and had no GVHD. The T cells may come from the graft donor.

V gene TRBV5-1 combines with J gene TRBJ1-4; 10 nucleotides agree with TRBD1. Germline V CDR1 and CDR2: SGHRS, YFSETQ. The ends lost 4 bases at V and 8 bases at J; junction bases unmatched: 5. This CDR3 is built from 14 residues. CDR3 protein: CASSTGQGGEKLFF. In DNA form, the CDR3 reads TGCGCCAGCAGCACCGGACAGGGGGGGGAAAAACTGTTTTTT.

The rearrangement joins TRBV6-4 to TRBJ2-2; D might be TRBD2 (6 bases). The germline CDR1 and CDR2 sequences are MRHNA and SNTAGT. V was cut by 6 bases and J by 3 bases, with 14 bases left in between. This CDR3 contains 15 residues. The CDR3 loop reads CASRPRGYDTGELFF. The CDR3 DNA is TGTGCCAGCAGACCCCGGGGGTACGACACCGGGGAGCTGTTTTTT.

The genes are TRBV7-9 and TRBJ1-6, with TRBD1 identical over 7 bases. V shed 6 bases and J 4 bases; nucleotides not matched to a gene: 6. The length of the CDR3 is 15 residues. Germline CDR1 is SEHNR and CDR2 is FQNEAQ (reference sequence). This CDR3 is CASRAGGRYNSPLHF. CDR3 sequence (DNA): TGTGCCAGCAGGGCAGGGGGTCGGTATAATTCACCCCTCCACTTT.

This clone occurred once. The chain employs TRBV9 and TRBJ2-5, with D perhaps TRBD1 (5 bases). V dropped 0 bases and J dropped 1 base, with 10 bases sitting between them. This CDR3 has 15 residues. Per germline, CDR1 SGDLS and CDR2 YYNGEE. The CDR3 region has the DNA TGTGCCAGCAGCGTAGAACAGGACCCCCAAGAGACCCAGTACTTC. This encodes CASSVEQDPQETQYF.

This chain joins TRBV30 and TRBJ2-2; tentative D call: TRBD2 (5 bases). The CDR3 is 13 residues long. Trimming took off 8 bases at V and 6 bases at J, with 16 bases between the two ends. Germline CDR1 GTSNPN, CDR2 SVGIG (reference sequence). The CDR3 sequence: CAGPGKEAGELFF. DNA of the CDR3: TGTGCCGGTCCCGGGAAGGAGGCCGGGGAGCTGTTTTTT.

Only a few counts were recorded for this clone. J is TRBJ2-1 and V is TRBV6-5; 12 nucleotides agree with TRBD2. Germline V CDR1 and CDR2: MNHEY, SVGAGI. Germline trimming cut 6 bases from V and 4 bases from J; bases unmatched to any gene: 1. The CDR3 sequence is 14 residues long. The CDR3 region is CASRGTSGYNEQFF. The CDR3 DNA reads as TGTGCCAGCAGGGGGACTAGCGGGTACAATGAGCAGTTCTTC.

The CDR3 loop reads CASTDGFLEAFF. The CDR3, as DNA: TGTGCCAGCACCGACGGATTTCTGGAGGCTTTCTTT. The rearrangement uses TRBV6-6 and TRBJ1-1, with D uncertain. CDR1 is MNHNY and CDR2 is SVGAGI in the germline V gene (reference sequence). V lost 7 bases, J lost 11 bases, and 17 bases lay in between. This CDR3 region has 12 residues.

The chain uses TRBV6-1 and TRBJ1-5; D possibly corresponds to TRBD1 (5 bases). Germline V gene lookup returns CDR1 MNHNS and CDR2 SASEGT. The CDR3 spans 14 residues. V lost 4 bases and J 0 bases, leaving 7 bases between the germline ends. For the CDR3, the DNA is TGTGCCAGCAGTGTAGGGGATAGCAATCAGCCCCAGCATTTT. It is translated as CASSVGDSNQPQHF.

This chain connects TRBV6-1 to TRBJ2-7, with TRBD2 matching over 11 bases. V lost 8 bases and J lost 6; bases outside the gene matches: 6. The CDR3 is 13 residues long. CDR1 MNHNS and CDR2 SASEGT come from the germline V gene. The CDR3 DNA follows: TGTGCCAGCGAGGCTAGCGGGGGGTTCGAGCAGTACTTC. Its protein product is CASEASGGFEQYF.